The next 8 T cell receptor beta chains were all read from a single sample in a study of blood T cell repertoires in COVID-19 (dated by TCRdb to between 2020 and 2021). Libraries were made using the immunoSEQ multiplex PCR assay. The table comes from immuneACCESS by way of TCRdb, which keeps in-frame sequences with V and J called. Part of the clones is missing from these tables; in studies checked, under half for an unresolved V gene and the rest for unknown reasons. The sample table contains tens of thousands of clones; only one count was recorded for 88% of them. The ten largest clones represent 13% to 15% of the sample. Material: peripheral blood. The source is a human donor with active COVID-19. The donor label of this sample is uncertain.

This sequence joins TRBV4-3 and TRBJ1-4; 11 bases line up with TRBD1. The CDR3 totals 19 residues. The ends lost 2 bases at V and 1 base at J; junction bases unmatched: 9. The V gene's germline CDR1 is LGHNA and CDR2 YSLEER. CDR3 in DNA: TGCGCCAGCAGCCAACCTAAGGACAGGGGGCGCCGAACTAATGAAAAACTGTTTTTT. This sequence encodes CASSQPKDRGRRTNEKLFF.

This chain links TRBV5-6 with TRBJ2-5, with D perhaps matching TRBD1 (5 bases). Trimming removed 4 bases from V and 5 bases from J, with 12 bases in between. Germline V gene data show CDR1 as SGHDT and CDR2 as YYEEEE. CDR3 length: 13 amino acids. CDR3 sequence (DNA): TGTGCCAGCAGCCAGGGCCTGCGGGAGACCCAGTACTTC. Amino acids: CASSQGLRETQYF.

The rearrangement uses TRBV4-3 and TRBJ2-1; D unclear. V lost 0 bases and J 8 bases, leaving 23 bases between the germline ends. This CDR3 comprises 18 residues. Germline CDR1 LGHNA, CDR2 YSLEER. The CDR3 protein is CASSQDRARKNGADEQFF. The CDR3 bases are TGCGCCAGCAGCCAAGATCGAGCTAGAAAGAATGGCGCCGATGAGCAGTTCTTC.

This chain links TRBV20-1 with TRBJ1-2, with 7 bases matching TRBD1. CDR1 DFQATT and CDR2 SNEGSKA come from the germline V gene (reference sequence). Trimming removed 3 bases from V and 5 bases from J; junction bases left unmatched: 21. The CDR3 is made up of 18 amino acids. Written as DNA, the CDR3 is TGCAGTGCTAGTTTAACGGGTGGTAAGGGGGCGAGTGGGTATGGCTACACCTTC. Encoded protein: CSASLTGGKGASGYGYTF.

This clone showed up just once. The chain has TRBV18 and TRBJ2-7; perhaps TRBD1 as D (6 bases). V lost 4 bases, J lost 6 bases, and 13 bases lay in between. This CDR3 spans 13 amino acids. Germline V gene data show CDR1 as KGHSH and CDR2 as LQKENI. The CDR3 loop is CASSRTEVSEQYF. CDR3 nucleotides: TGTGCCAGCTCACGGACAGAGGTTTCCGAGCAGTACTTC.

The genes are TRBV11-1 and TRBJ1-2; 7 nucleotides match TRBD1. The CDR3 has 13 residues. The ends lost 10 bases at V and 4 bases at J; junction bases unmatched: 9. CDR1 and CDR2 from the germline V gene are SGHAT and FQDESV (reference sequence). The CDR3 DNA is TGTGCCACCTCGAAGGGGGCTGTCTATGGCTACACCTTC. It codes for CATSKGAVYGYTF.

The CDR3 DNA reads as TGTGCCAGCAGCCCGAACAGGGTAGACTATAATTCACCCCTCCACTTT. It encodes CASSPNRVDYNSPLHF. The rearrangement joins TRBV7-6 to TRBJ1-6; possibly TRBD1 for D (6 bases). The V gene's germline CDR1 is SGHVS and CDR2 FNYEAQ. The CDR3 covers 16 residues. V was cut by 5 bases and J by 3 bases, with 14 bases left in between.

The CDR3 nucleotides read TGTGCCAGCAGGGGACAGACGAGGGAGACCCAGTACTTC. Translated, it gives CASRGQTRETQYF. The chain combines TRBV3-1 (or the pseudogene TRBV3-2) with TRBJ2-5; 7 positions agree with TRBD1. V was pared by 6 bases and J by 5 bases, with 6 bases of the junction left unmatched. Germline lookup yields CDR1 LGHDT and CDR2 YNNKEL (reference sequence). CDR3 length equals 13 residues.